The next 21 T cell receptor beta chains were all read from a single sample in a study of blood T cell repertoires in COVID-19. Clones were read by immunoSEQ multiplex PCR, and TCRdb kept only the in-frame ones, dropping some. The sample gives tens of thousands of clones, around 91% of which show up once; 0.4% to 0.55% is in the top ten. Sequenced material: peripheral blood. Receptor source: a middle-aged man with COVID-19, enrolled during active disease.

The chain is built from TRBV2 and TRBJ2-7, with TRBD2 matching 9 bases. After removal of 6 bases from V and 2 bases from J, the junction contained 11 bases not matched to a gene. Germline V lookup: CDR1 SNHLY, CDR2 FYNNEI. The CDR3 loop spans 16 amino acids. The DNA of the CDR3 is TGTGCCAGCAGCCCCTACTCGACTAGCGGAACCTACGAGCAGTACTTC. It codes for CASSPYSTSGTYEQYF.

The chain links TRBV7-8 to TRBJ2-5, with a tentative D call TRBD2 (5 bases). The length of the CDR3 is 16 residues. V dropped 8 bases and J dropped 4 bases, with 23 bases sitting between them. The germline V gene has CDR1 SGHVS and CDR2 FQNEAQ. For the CDR3, the DNA is TGTGCCAGCTCCCTCGGCGGGTCCCCGAAGGGAGAGACCCAGTACTTC. Protein product: CASSLGGSPKGETQYF.

The V call is TRBV5-5, the J call TRBJ2-7; no firm D call. Germline loops: CDR1 SGHKS, CDR2 YYEKEE (reference sequence). The germline V and J ends were trimmed by 5 bases and 2 bases, with 8 bases remaining between them. The CDR3 has 12 residues. Here the CDR3 reads CASSSTAYEQYF. DNA for the CDR3: TGTGCCAGCAGTTCTACAGCCTACGAGCAGTACTTC. The full variable domain, completed using reference TRBV5-5 and TRBJ2-7, is DAGVTQSPTHLIKTRGQQVTLRCSPISGHKSVSWYQQVLGQGPQFIFQYYEKEERGRGNFPDRFSARQFPNYSSELNVNALLLGDSALYLCASSSTAYEQYFGPGTRLTVT.

The chain has TRBV14 and TRBJ2-7, with 13 bases lining up with TRBD2. The germline V gene has CDR1 SGHDN and CDR2 FVKESK. The CDR3 is made up of 17 amino acids. V shed 3 bases, J shed 2 bases, and the junction held 7 bases outside the gene matches. The CDR3 spells CASSQKGTSGRAYEQYF. In nucleotides, the CDR3 is TGTGCCAGCAGCCAGAAAGGCACTAGCGGGAGGGCCTACGAGCAGTACTTC.

The CDR3 DNA follows: TGTGCCTGGAGTGCAACAGGGAATCAGCCCCAGCATTTT. Translation: CAWSATGNQPQHF. The chain uses TRBV30 and TRBJ1-5; possible D gene TRBD1, 6 bases. The CDR3 totals 13 residues. Germline V lookup: CDR1 GTSNPN, CDR2 SVGIG (reference sequence). V lost 1 base and J lost 4, with 8 bases in between.

The V call is TRBV11-2, the J call TRBJ2-4, with D possibly TRBD2 on 5 matching bases. Germline V lookup: CDR1 SGHAT, CDR2 FQNNGV. Trimming removed 4 bases at V and 9 bases at J, with 16 bases between. This CDR3 is 14 amino acids long. CDR3 DNA sequence: TGTGCCAGCAGCTCGATAGGGAGTTCGGGCATTCAGTACTTC. This translates into CASSSIGSSGIQYF. The full variable domain, with the rest looked up from reference TRBV11-2 and TRBJ2-4, is EAGVAQSPRYKIIEKRQSVAFWCNPISGHATLYWYQQILGQGPKLLIQFQNNGVVDDSQLPKDRFSAERLKGVDSTLKIQPAKLEDSAVYLCASSSIGSSGIQYFGAGTRLSVL.

This rearrangement joins TRBV2 to TRBJ1-2, with D unresolved. Germline V gene lookup returns CDR1 SNHLY and CDR2 FYNNEI. The V end was cut by 2 bases, the J end by 4 bases, with 5 bases between. The CDR3 contains 12 residues. The CDR3 DNA is TGTGCCAGCAGTGAACAGGCCTATGGCTACACCTTC. It translates to CASSEQAYGYTF. The full variable domain, in which reference TRBV2 and TRBJ1-2 provide the parts outside the CDR3, is EPEVTQTPSHQVTQMGQEVILRCVPISNHLYFYWYRQILGQKVEFLVSFYNNEISEKSEIFDDQFSVERPDGSNFTLKIRSTKLEDSAMYFCASSEQAYGYTFGSGTRLTVV.

This sequence joins TRBV24-1 and TRBJ2-1; 8 bases are shared with TRBD2. V trimming: 8 bases; J trimming: 10 bases; junction bases outside the gene matches: 9. The germline gives CDR1 KGHDR, CDR2 SFDVKD. The CDR3 is made up of 13 amino acids. CDR3 residues: CATIRLAGREQFF. CDR3 in DNA: TGTGCCACCATAAGGCTAGCGGGTAGAGAGCAGTTCTTC.

The chain couples TRBV6-5 to TRBJ2-7, with 7 nucleotides matching TRBD1. The CDR3 has 13 residues. Germline V lookup: CDR1 MNHEY, CDR2 SVGAGI. The trim removed 7 bases at V and 0 bases at J, leaving 3 bases unmatched. The CDR3 DNA follows: TGTGCCAGCAACCGGGACAGCTCCTACGAGCAGTACTTC. Protein: CASNRDSSYEQYF.

V gene TRBV6-5 combines with J gene TRBJ2-7; TRBD2 agrees at 9 bases. Germline V gene data show CDR1 as MNHEY and CDR2 as SVGAGI. J lost 7 bases, V lost 7 bases, and 14 bases had no gene match. CDR3 length: 15 residues. CDR3 DNA: TGTGCCAGCACCCTATTGGGAGCGGGAGGTGTAGAGCAGTACTTC. Translating gives CASTLLGAGGVEQYF.

This clone occurred a few times. This sequence joins TRBV5-1 and TRBJ2-7, with D perhaps TRBD2 (6 bases). The CDR3 sequence is 18 residues long. The germline V and J ends were trimmed by 3 bases and 10 bases, with 32 bases remaining between them. CDR1 is SGHRS, CDR2 YFSETQ, per germline. The CDR3 loop reads CASSSVTGTAGLYTEQYF. CDR3 DNA: TGCGCCAGCAGCTCGGTGACCGGGACTGCGGGCTTATATACTGAACAGTACTTC. The variable domain in full, with the rest retrieved from reference TRBV5-1 and TRBJ2-7, is KAGVTQTPRYLIKTRGQQVTLSCSPISGHRSVSWYQQTPGQGLQFLFEYFSETQRNKGNFPGRFSGRQFSNSRSEMNVSTLELGDSALYLCASSSVTGTAGLYTEQYFGPGTRLTVT.

This chain uses TRBV6-5 with TRBJ1-2; 8 bases agree with TRBD1. CDR1 MNHEY and CDR2 SVGAGI come from the germline V gene. The trim removed 7 bases at V and 4 bases at J, leaving 8 bases unmatched. The CDR3 length is 14 residues. The CDR3 region is CASTLGQGLYGYTF. The DNA of the CDR3 is TGTGCCAGCACCCTCGGACAGGGTCTCTATGGCTACACCTTC.

This chain links TRBV18 with TRBJ2-3, with TRBD2 identical over 13 bases. V lost 5 bases to trimming and J lost 0 bases; unmatched junction nucleotides: 11. Germline CDR1 reads KGHSH; CDR2 reads LQKENI. CDR3 size: 19 residues. Here the CDR3 reads CASSGAGTSGTSSTDTQYF. CDR3 bases: TGTGCCAGCTCAGGCGCCGGGACTAGCGGGACATCTAGCACAGATACGCAGTATTTT.

This chain connects TRBV7-2 to TRBJ1-5, with D possibly being TRBD1 (5 bases). This CDR3 contains 13 residues. Trimming removed 4 bases from V and 7 bases from J, with 11 bases in between. Germline V gene sequence: CDR1 SGHTA, CDR2 FQGNSA. CDR3 coding DNA: TGTGCCAGCAGCTCGACTAGGGGACAGCCCCAGCATTTT. Its translation: CASSSTRGQPQHF.

The chain has TRBV30 and TRBJ2-1; D is perhaps TRBD2 (6 bases). The length of the CDR3 is 13 residues. With 4 bases removed from V and 2 bases from J, the gap between germline ends came to 9 bases. Germline V CDR1 and CDR2: GTSNPN, SVGIG (reference sequence). The CDR3 sequence: CAWKGTPYNEQFF. In nucleotides, the CDR3 is TGTGCCTGGAAGGGGACTCCCTACAATGAGCAGTTCTTC.

J is TRBJ2-7 and V is TRBV20-1, with D unclear. Trimming pared 6 bases from V and 5 bases from J, leaving 11 bases between. Germline V gene sequence: CDR1 DFQATT, CDR2 SNEGSKA (reference sequence). The length of the CDR3 is 11 residues. DNA of the CDR3: TGCAGTGCCCAGGCTCGTGACGAGCAGTACTTC. It encodes CSAQARDEQYF.

The chain links TRBV7-9 to TRBJ2-7; the match to TRBD1 covers 8 bases. Germline loops: CDR1 SEHNR, CDR2 FQNEAQ (reference sequence). J gave up 4 bases and V 5 bases, and 7 bases lay outside the gene matches. This CDR3 comprises 14 residues. This CDR3 is CASSTRQGAYEQYF. CDR3 nucleotides: TGTGCCAGCAGCACCCGGCAGGGGGCGTACGAGCAGTACTTC.

The chain is built from TRBV2 and TRBJ1-1, with unresolved D. Trimming took off 5 bases at V and 0 bases at J, with 13 bases between the two ends. This CDR3 has 15 amino acids. Germline-derived CDR1 and CDR2 are SNHLY and FYNNEI. CDR3 DNA sequence: TGTGCCAGCAGTTCAGGTCACCCTATGAACACTGAAGCTTTCTTT. Translation gives CASSSGHPMNTEAFF.

The chain has TRBV28 and TRBJ1-4, with a possible D match to TRBD1 (6 bases). The CDR3 spans 16 residues. Germline assignment: CDR1 MDHEN and CDR2 SYDVKM. V lost 3 bases to trimming and J lost 6 bases, with 17 bases between them. This chain's CDR3 is CASSLRQGSSDEKLFF. CDR3 bases: TGTGCCAGCAGTTTGCGCCAGGGGAGCAGCGATGAAAAACTGTTTTTT. The full variable domain, completed using reference TRBV28 and TRBJ1-4, is DVKVTQSSRYLVKRTGEKVFLECVQDMDHENMFWYRQDPGLGLRLIYFSYDVKMKEKGDIPEGYSVSREKKERFSLILESASTNQTSMYLCASSLRQGSSDEKLFFGSGTQLSVL.

The chain links TRBV2 to TRBJ1-5, with D maybe TRBD1 (6 bases). There are 15 residues in the CDR3. Germline V gene lookup returns CDR1 SNHLY and CDR2 FYNNEI. V was pared by 5 bases and J by 2 bases, with 13 bases between. This chain's CDR3 is CASSTGSWGNQPQHF. CDR3 sequence (DNA): TGTGCCAGCAGTACAGGGAGCTGGGGCAATCAGCCCCAGCATTTT.

V gene TRBV12-3 or TRBV12-4 combines with J gene TRBJ1-5, with a possible D match to TRBD1 (5 bases). Trimming cost V 6 bases and J 9 bases, with 12 bases left between them. The CDR3 covers 12 residues. CDR3: CASRPNQGPQHF. CDR3 nucleotides: TGTGCCAGCAGACCCAACCAGGGGCCCCAGCATTTT.